This record covers a single T cell receptor beta chain. The sample is drawn from a study of blood T cell repertoires in COVID-19. Study overall: There were acute and convalescent COVID-19 samples, and they came from the United States, Italy and Spain. The cDNA or gDNA used as material had been derived from T cells, B-cell-depleted T cells, or PBMCs.

Seattle patients were enrolled while actively infected and followed longitudinally. CDR3 length equals 13 residues. V lost 6 bases and J lost 1, with 9 bases in between. As handled by the study authors: Amplifying reference gene primers gave estimates of nucleated cell counts. Assay used: immunoSEQ multiplex PCR; TCRdb lists only in-frame clones, some missing. Clone size and V and J calls were adopted from that table, with D and trimming inferred from the DNA. The sample contains about 400,000 clones, about 88% of which appear only once. The sequence came from a woman aged 60-70 years with COVID-19, enrolled during active disease. V gene TRBV12-3 or TRBV12-4 combines with J gene TRBJ2-5; D is possibly TRBD2 (6 bases). Input material: peripheral blood. The CDR3 reads CASSLGLQETQYF. The CDR3 DNA follows: TGTGCCAGCAGCCTGGGACTCCAAGAGACCCAGTACTTC.